These 30 T cell receptor beta chains originate from one sample sequenced in a study of beta chain features in type 1 diabetes. Study outcomes and limitations: In all four CD4+ subsets, TCRB CDR3 length was significantly, moderately reduced in type 1 diabetes.

The isolated RNA, all of it, was reverse transcribed, so expressed TCRB transcripts were what got sequenced. The table came from immunoSEQ multiplex PCR; TCRdb's copy has only in-frame clones and leaves some out. The table includes about 150,000 clones, roughly 9% detected once. No cognate antigen is known for these TCRs. Sequenced material: central memory CD4+ T cells from blood. These receptors were taken from a woman in her 30s with type 1 diabetes.

The chain employs TRBV6-5 and TRBJ2-7; weak D call: TRBD2 (5 bases). The CDR3 length is 13 residues. The V gene's germline CDR1 is MNHEY and CDR2 SVGAGI. V was clipped by 8 bases and J by 3 bases, with 14 bases between them. CDR3 sequence: CASRALGDYEQYF. CDR3 nucleotides: TGTGCCAGCCGCGCACTAGGCGACTACGAGCAGTACTTC.

The J gene is TRBJ2-2, the V gene TRBV9; D remains ambiguous. The CDR3 consists of 14 residues. Germline lookup yields CDR1 SGDLS and CDR2 YYNGEE. The V gene lost 3 bases and the J gene lost 2 bases, with 8 bases spanning the gap. The CDR3, as DNA: TGTGCCAGCAGCGGGCGCGGTAACACCGGGGAGCTGTTTTTT. Translation: CASSGRGNTGELFF.

This rearrangement joins TRBV7-3 to TRBJ2-1, with TRBD2 matching 7 bases. The CDR3 runs 14 residues. V gave up 3 bases and J gave up 4 bases; unmatched junction bases: 3. Germline V gives CDR1 SGHTA, CDR2 FQGTGA. This chain's CDR3 is CASSLGGEYNEQFF. CDR3 in DNA: TGTGCCAGCAGCTTGGGGGGGGAATACAATGAGCAGTTCTTC.

This clone turned up a few times. V and J are TRBV19 and TRBJ1-1; D possibly corresponds to TRBD1 (6 bases). V was cut by 3 bases and J by 4 bases, with 9 bases left in between. The germline gives CDR1 LNHDA, CDR2 SQIVND (reference sequence). The CDR3 loop spans 13 amino acids. The CDR3 DNA reads TGTGCCAGTAGTATCAGGGGAGTCACTGAAGCTTTCTTT. It yields the protein CASSIRGVTEAFF.

This clone was seen a handful of times. The V and J genes are TRBV30 and TRBJ1-5; possibly TRBD1 for D (6 bases). The length of the CDR3 is 14 residues. V lost 4 bases and J 7 bases, leaving 17 bases between the germline ends. Germline V gives CDR1 GTSNPN, CDR2 SVGIG (reference sequence). The CDR3 region is CAWTPGGRGQPQHF. The CDR3 DNA reads as TGTGCCTGGACCCCGGGGGGCAGGGGACAGCCCCAGCATTTT.

This chain joins TRBV19 and TRBJ2-5; 8 nucleotides match TRBD2. V dropped 9 bases and J dropped 0; count of bases not matched to a gene: 9. There are 15 residues in the CDR3. In germline, CDR1 is LNHDA, CDR2 SQIVND (reference sequence). CDR3: CASRGTSGYQETQYF. CDR3 in DNA: TGTGCCAGCAGAGGAACTAGCGGCTACCAAGAGACCCAGTACTTC. Combining the CDR3 with reference TRBV19 and TRBJ2-5 gives the whole variable domain DGGITQSPKYLFRKEGQNVTLSCEQNLNHDAMYWYRQDPGQGLRLIYYSQIVNDFQKGDIAEGYSVSREKKESFPLTVTSAQKNPTAFYLCASRGTSGYQETQYFGPGTRLLVL.

This clone turned up a few times. The chain couples TRBV15 to TRBJ2-1; TRBD2 matches at 9 bases. This CDR3 region has 16 residues. The V and J ends lost 0 bases and 7 bases, in that order; junction bases with no gene match: 7. The germline V gene has CDR1 LNHNV and CDR2 YYDKDF (reference sequence). The DNA of the CDR3 is TGTGCCACCAGCAGAGATGGTGCGGGAGGGCCGAATGAGCAGTTCTTC. It codes for CATSRDGAGGPNEQFF.

The J gene is TRBJ2-6, the V gene TRBV19, with D maybe TRBD1 (5 bases). V lost 5 bases and J lost 2, with 13 bases in between. Per germline, CDR1 LNHDA and CDR2 SQIVND (reference sequence). The CDR3 covers 16 residues. DNA for the CDR3: TGTGCCAGTAGTGGAAACAGGTTAACTGGGGCCAACGTCCTGACTTTC. The encoded protein is CASSGNRLTGANVLTF. The complete variable domain, with remaining parts taken from reference TRBV19 and TRBJ2-6, reads DGGITQSPKYLFRKEGQNVTLSCEQNLNHDAMYWYRQDPGQGLRLIYYSQIVNDFQKGDIAEGYSVSREKKESFPLTVTSAQKNPTAFYLCASSGNRLTGANVLTFGAGSRLTVL.

V usage is TRBV28 and J usage is TRBJ2-2; D not certain. The CDR3 loop spans 15 amino acids. With 5 bases removed from V and 1 base from J, the gap between germline ends came to 11 bases. Germline V gene lookup returns CDR1 MDHEN and CDR2 SYDVKM. In DNA, the CDR3 is TGTGCCAGCAGTCCCTCCACAGAGAACACCGGGGAGCTGTTTTTT. Its translation is CASSPSTENTGELFF.

This rearrangement joins TRBV5-1 to TRBJ1-5; possibly TRBD1 for D (5 bases). Germline loops: CDR1 SGHRS, CDR2 YFSETQ. CDR3 length: 13 amino acids. V gave up 3 bases and J gave up 5 bases, with 9 bases separating them. The chain's CDR3 is CASSSGLDQPQHF. As DNA, the CDR3 is TGCGCCAGCAGCTCGGGACTCGATCAGCCCCAGCATTTT.

The J gene is TRBJ2-1, the V gene TRBV5-6, with TRBD2 matching 10 bases. Trimming took 8 bases from V and 7 from J; bases not matched to a gene: 6. CDR1 is SGHDT and CDR2 is YYEEEE in the germline V gene. The CDR3 loop spans 13 amino acids. The CDR3 reads CASLAGVGNEQFF. DNA of the CDR3: TGTGCCAGTCTAGCGGGAGTCGGGAATGAGCAGTTCTTC.

This clone turned up a few times. The chain carries TRBV7-9 and TRBJ1-1, with D uncertain. This CDR3 has 14 residues. The germline V and J ends were trimmed by 1 base and 0 bases, with 6 bases remaining between them. Germline V CDR1 and CDR2: SEHNR, FQNEAQ (reference sequence). The CDR3, as DNA: TGTGCCAGCAGCTTAGACACAGTGAACACTGAAGCTTTCTTT. Amino acids: CASSLDTVNTEAFF.

The J gene is TRBJ1-4, the V gene TRBV18, with 10 positions matching TRBD1. With 2 bases clipped from V and 7 bases from J, the junction kept 10 bases outside the gene matches. Germline V gene data show CDR1 as KGHSH and CDR2 as LQKENI. There are 17 residues in the CDR3. The chain's CDR3 is CASSPGGTGAWSEKLFF. DNA of the CDR3: TGTGCCAGCTCACCAGGCGGGACAGGGGCTTGGAGTGAAAAACTGTTTTTT.

The chain combines TRBV27 with TRBJ1-2; 12 bases match TRBD1. The CDR3 has 16 amino acids. V dropped 8 bases and J dropped 0; count of bases not matched to a gene: 7. Per germline, CDR1 MNHEY and CDR2 SMNVEV (reference sequence). In DNA form, the CDR3 reads TGTGCCAGCCAGGCCGGGACAGGGGGCCCTAACTATGGCTACACCTTC. This translates into CASQAGTGGPNYGYTF.

The chain joins TRBV30 to TRBJ1-4; D is possibly TRBD1 (6 bases). Trimming took off 1 base at V and 6 bases at J, with 9 bases between the two ends. The germline V gene encodes CDR1 GTSNPN and CDR2 SVGIG (reference sequence). The CDR3 is 13 residues long. CDR3 sequence: CAWSEGGHEKLFF. Written as DNA, the CDR3 is TGTGCCTGGAGTGAAGGGGGTCATGAAAAACTGTTTTTT.

This clone was detected only a few times. The chain is built from TRBV7-9 and TRBJ2-1, with D tentatively TRBD2 (7 bases). CDR3 length equals 16 residues. V was shortened by 7 bases and J by 6 bases, with 22 bases between the two germline ends. CDR1 and CDR2 from the germline V gene are SEHNR and FQNEAQ (reference sequence). The CDR3 coding sequence is TGTGCCAGCACCCCTGGGGGCGGACTAGATTCCAATGAGCAGTTCTTC. It is translated as CASTPGGGLDSNEQFF.

The chain carries TRBV11-2 and TRBJ1-2; 7 positions agree with TRBD1. V lost 5 bases and J lost 8; bases outside the gene matches: 8. The CDR3 has 13 amino acids. Germline loops: CDR1 SGHAT, CDR2 FQNNGV. CDR3: CASSRDRVFGYTF. Here the CDR3 DNA reads TGTGCCAGCAGCCGCGACAGGGTCTTCGGCTACACCTTC.

The V and J genes are TRBV4-1 and TRBJ2-1; 8 bases align to TRBD1. J gave up 4 bases and V 4 bases, and 15 bases lay outside the gene matches. The CDR3 runs 18 residues. Looked up from germline, CDR1 is MGHRA and CDR2 is YSYEKL. The CDR3: CASSRSENRDRRYNEQFF. The DNA of the CDR3 is TGCGCCAGCAGCCGGTCGGAGAACCGGGACAGGAGGTACAATGAGCAGTTCTTC.

J is TRBJ1-1 and V is TRBV5-1, with D maybe TRBD1 (6 bases). V was cut by 3 bases and J by 0 bases, with 15 bases left in between. Germline V CDR1 and CDR2: SGHRS, YFSETQ. The CDR3 is made up of 16 amino acids. Written as DNA, the CDR3 is TGCGCCAGCAGCTCGAAGTTAGGACAGTTGAACACTGAAGCTTTCTTT. This gives the protein CASSSKLGQLNTEAFF. The whole variable domain, filled in from reference TRBV5-1 and TRBJ1-1, reads KAGVTQTPRYLIKTRGQQVTLSCSPISGHRSVSWYQQTPGQGLQFLFEYFSETQRNKGNFPGRFSGRQFSNSRSEMNVSTLELGDSALYLCASSSKLGQLNTEAFFGQGTRLTVV.

In this sample, this clone turned up many times. The chain has TRBV10-3 and TRBJ2-7, with D maybe TRBD1 (5 bases). V lost 8 bases, J lost 1 base, and 12 bases lay in between. The CDR3 is made up of 13 amino acids. Germline CDR1 ENHRY, CDR2 SYGVKD. The DNA for the CDR3 is TGTGCCATCTCCGACAGCAAGTCCTACGAGCAGTACTTC. Amino acid sequence: CAISDSKSYEQYF.

The rearrangement joins TRBV19 to TRBJ2-2; 8 bases agree with TRBD1. Looked up from germline, CDR1 is LNHDA and CDR2 is SQIVND (reference sequence). CDR3 length: 15 residues. V dropped 5 bases and J dropped 0; count of bases not matched to a gene: 2. The CDR3 here is CASSLQGANTGELFF. CDR3 coding DNA: TGTGCCAGTAGTCTACAGGGGGCGAACACCGGGGAGCTGTTTTTT.

This chain uses TRBV7-3 with TRBJ2-3; no definite D call. This CDR3 has 12 residues. V dropped 1 base and J dropped 4 bases, with 3 bases sitting between them. Looked up from germline, CDR1 is SGHTA and CDR2 is FQGTGA. Here the CDR3 DNA reads TGTGCCAGCAGCTTAAGCGCAGATACGCAGTATTTT. This translates into CASSLSADTQYF.

This clone was observed a few times. This rearrangement joins TRBV28 to TRBJ2-3; the match to TRBD2 covers 7 bases. Trimming removed 4 bases from V and 0 bases from J; junction bases left unmatched: 7. Germline V lookup: CDR1 MDHEN, CDR2 SYDVKM. The CDR3 is 16 residues long. The CDR3 loop is CASSSSAGSSTDTQYF. The DNA of the CDR3 is TGTGCCAGCAGTTCCTCAGCGGGATCCAGCACAGATACGCAGTATTTT.

This clone has a handful of counts. This chain connects TRBV29-1 to TRBJ2-7, with 11 bases fitting TRBD1. J gave up 3 bases and V 5 bases, and 3 bases lay outside the gene matches. CDR3 size: 13 residues. CDR1 is SQVTM and CDR2 is ANQGSEA in the germline V gene. As DNA, the CDR3 is TGCAGCGTTCGCGGGACAGGGGGCTACGAGCAGTACTTC. Translated, it gives CSVRGTGGYEQYF.

The genes are TRBV11-2 and TRBJ2-6; TRBD2 is a possible D gene (5 bases). The CDR3 runs to 18 residues. The germline gives CDR1 SGHAT, CDR2 FQNNGV. V lost 1 base and J 2 bases, leaving 15 bases between the germline ends. The DNA of the CDR3 is TGTGCCAGCAGCTTAGTCGGACTGATCGGGGCTGGGGCCAACGTCCTGACTTTC. Residues: CASSLVGLIGAGANVLTF. The full variable domain, rest sourced from reference TRBV11-2 and TRBJ2-6, is EAGVAQSPRYKIIEKRQSVAFWCNPISGHATLYWYQQILGQGPKLLIQFQNNGVVDDSQLPKDRFSAERLKGVDSTLKIQPAKLEDSAVYLCASSLVGLIGAGANVLTFGAGSRLTVL.

This clone was detected only a few times. This chain joins TRBV12-2 and TRBJ1-2; the D call of TRBD1 is as the table states it, not checked on the DNA. TRBV12-2 is flagged as a pseudogene. This CDR3 comprises 15 residues. As DNA, the CDR3 is TGTGCAAGTCGCTGTCGTAGGGACACAGGGGTTGGCTACACCTTC. The encoded protein is CASRCRRDTGVGYTF.

This clone came up a few times. The chain couples TRBV7-2 to TRBJ2-7; D is possibly TRBD1 (6 bases). V dropped 1 base and J dropped 2 bases, with 9 bases sitting between them. This CDR3 comprises 14 residues. Per germline, CDR1 SGHTA and CDR2 FQGNSA. CDR3 in amino acids: CASSLDRATYEQYF. CDR3 DNA sequence: TGTGCCAGCAGCTTAGACAGGGCCACCTACGAGCAGTACTTC.

This sequence joins TRBV30 and TRBJ1-1; 7 nucleotides agree with TRBD1. Germline CDR1 and CDR2: GTSNPN and SVGIG (reference sequence). CDR3 size: 13 residues. The junction had 6 bases not matched to a gene; V was cut back by 4 bases and J by 4 bases. CDR3 coding DNA: TGTGCCTGGAAACCAGGGGGAGGCACTGAAGCTTTCTTT. This sequence encodes CAWKPGGGTEAFF.

This chain links TRBV4-1 with TRBJ1-3, with TRBD1 matching over 10 bases. Germline V gene data show CDR1 as MGHRA and CDR2 as YSYEKL. With V trimmed by 4 bases and J by 3 bases, 9 bases remained unmatched. The CDR3 is 17 residues long. CDR3 region: CASSPPRRTGGGNTIYF. The DNA of the CDR3 is TGCGCCAGCAGCCCCCCGAGAAGGACAGGGGGTGGAAACACCATATATTTT.

The V and J genes are TRBV9 and TRBJ1-3; D uncertain. The germline V gene has CDR1 SGDLS and CDR2 YYNGEE. The V end was cut by 3 bases, the J end by 0 bases, with 4 bases between. This CDR3 contains 13 residues. CDR3 nucleotides: TGTGCCAGCAGCGATCACTCTGGAAACACCATATATTTT. Translated, it gives CASSDHSGNTIYF.